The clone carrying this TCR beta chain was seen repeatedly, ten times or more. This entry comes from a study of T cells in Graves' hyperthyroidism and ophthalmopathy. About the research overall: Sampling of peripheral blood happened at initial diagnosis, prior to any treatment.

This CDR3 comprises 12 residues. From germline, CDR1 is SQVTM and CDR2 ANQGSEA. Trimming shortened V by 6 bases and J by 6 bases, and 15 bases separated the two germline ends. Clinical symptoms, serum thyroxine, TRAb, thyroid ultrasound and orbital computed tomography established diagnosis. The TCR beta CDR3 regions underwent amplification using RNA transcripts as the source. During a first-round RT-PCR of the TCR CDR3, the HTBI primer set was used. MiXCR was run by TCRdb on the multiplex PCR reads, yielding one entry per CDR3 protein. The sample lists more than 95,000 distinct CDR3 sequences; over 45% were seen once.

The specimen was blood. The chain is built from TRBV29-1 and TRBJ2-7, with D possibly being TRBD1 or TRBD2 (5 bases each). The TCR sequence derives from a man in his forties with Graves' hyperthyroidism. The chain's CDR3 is CSVGLSGGEQYF. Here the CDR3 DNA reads TGCAGCGTAGGCTTATCTGGGGGCGAGCAGTACTTC.